This TCR beta chain was documented in a study of response to subunit inactivated influenza vaccine. The CDR3 extends over 16 amino acids. Trimming left V 3 bases short and J 5 bases short, with 17 bases between. CDR1 LNHNV and CDR2 YYDKDF come from the germline V gene (reference sequence). TCRdb processed the RT-PCR reads anew with MiXCR; each CDR3 protein has one entry. In the table there are 600,000 to 850,000 distinct CDR3 sequences, approximately 15% of which are singletons. This receptor was taken from a man aged 45 to 65 who received an inactivated influenza vaccine. Sequenced here: PBMCs from blood, sampled less than 15 days before vaccination. The V call is TRBV15, the J call TRBJ1-5; no clear D gene. The CDR3 DNA sequence: TGTGCCACCAGCAGGCAAAATGGCCTTCCCTATCAGCCCCAGCATTTT. Its translation: CATSRQNGLPYQPQHF.